This TCR beta chain was documented in a study of blood T cell repertoires in COVID-19. Study background: Material from acute and convalescent COVID-19 was sourced from the United States, Italy and Spain. The analysed material was cDNA or gDNA that came from T cells, B-cell-depleted T cells, or PBMCs.

The CDR3 has 16 amino acids. Germline CDR1 LNHNV, CDR2 YYDKDF (reference sequence). V shed 1 base, J shed 6 bases, and the junction held 9 bases outside the gene matches. In the study's own analysis: Researchers report that nucleated cell counts were estimated from reference gene primer amplification. Here immunoSEQ multiplex PCR was the method, and the copy in TCRdb shows in-frame clones only, minus some. Clonal size and the V and J genes are those of that table, whereas D and trimming came from the DNA. The sample includes about 210,000 clones, around three quarters seen only once; the top ten take 7% to 8.5%.

The TCR originated in a woman aged 70-85 years with acute or convalescent COVID-19. The J gene is TRBJ2-1, the V gene TRBV15; TRBD2 aligns across 7 bases. Sequences were obtained from peripheral blood. CDR3 in amino acids: CATSRVGGGFPNEQFF. The CDR3 DNA reads as TGTGCCACCAGCAGAGTTGGCGGGGGTTTCCCCAATGAGCAGTTCTTC. Filled out from reference TRBV15 and TRBJ2-1, the complete variable domain reads DAMVIQNPRYQVTQFGKPVTLSCSQTLNHNVMYWYQQKSSQAPKLLFHYYDKDFNNEADTPDNFQSRRPNTSFCFLDIRSPGLGDTAMYLCATSRVGGGFPNEQFFGPGTRLTVL.